The 27 T cell receptor beta chains in this list originate from one sample, sequenced in a study of T cell clonality in common variable immunodeficiency. The method was immunoSEQ multiplex PCR; TCRdb's version includes in-frame clones alone and lacks a portion of them. Listed here are tens of thousands of clones without any singletons, the top ten holding roughly 2.9%. Sequencing was carried out using peripheral blood mononuclear cells. The source of these receptors is a person between 18 and 75 years old in good health.

This clone was detected only a few times. The DNA ends 3 residues before the CDR3 does, and the rest of the CDR3 is filled in from the germline J gene. The chain combines TRBV6-1 with TRBJ1-2, with 7 bases lining up with TRBD1. Per germline, CDR1 MNHNS and CDR2 SASEGT. CDR3 length: 14 residues. Incomplete CDR3 DNA: TGTGCCAGCAGTGAAGAGACAGGGAAAGATACC. This translates into CASSEETGKDT. Given in full, the CDR3 is CASSEETGKDTYTF.

This clone was recorded many times. The CDR3 extends 3 residues past the end of the read, so its final part is completed from the germline J gene. The J gene is TRBJ2-3, the V gene TRBV19; D is unresolved. Between the trimmed V and J ends, which lost 5 bases and 0 bases, there was a span of 9 bases. Germline V gene lookup returns CDR1 LNHDA and CDR2 SQIVND (reference sequence). The CDR3 totals 14 residues. The sequenced part of the CDR3 DNA is TGTGCCAGTAGTTTAAGGGTCAGCACAGATACG. Its protein is CASSLRVSTDT. From start to end, the CDR3 is CASSLRVSTDTQYF. The complete variable domain, with remaining parts taken from reference TRBV19 and TRBJ2-3, reads DGGITQSPKYLFRKEGQNVTLSCEQNLNHDAMYWYRQDPGQGLRLIYYSQIVNDFQKGDIAEGYSVSREKKESFPLTVTSAQKNPTAFYLCASSLRVSTDTQYFGPGTRLTVL.

The sample holds many counts of this clone. The read finishes 3 residues shy of the CDR3 end, and the germline J gene is used to complete it. The V and J genes are TRBV24-1 and TRBJ2-3; 10 nucleotides line up with TRBD1. J lost 4 bases, V lost 4 bases, and 10 bases had no gene match. Germline-derived CDR1 and CDR2 are KGHDR and SFDVKD. This CDR3 has 17 amino acids. The CDR3 protein is CATSDLRTGGRADTQYF. Partial CDR3 DNA: TGTGCCACCAGTGACCTGAGGACAGGGGGGAGAGCAGATACG.

This clone occurred many times. The read falls 3 residues short of the CDR3 end, and the missing part is taken from the germline J gene. The chain has TRBV12-3 or TRBV12-4 and TRBJ1-1; tentative D call: TRBD1 (6 bases). The ends were cut back, 1 base at V and 5 bases at J, with 17 bases in the middle. The CDR3 contains 16 residues. The DNA read from the CDR3 is TGTGCCAGCAGTTTAGGTGTTCAGGGGCCGAATACTGAA. Translation: CASSLGVQGPNTE. The whole CDR3 protein is CASSLGVQGPNTEAFF.

In its sample, this clone was seen many times. Sequencing ends 3 residues short of the CDR3 end; the germline J gene provides the rest. The chain has TRBV5-1 and TRBJ2-3; 13 nucleotides match TRBD2. Germline CDR1 reads SGHRS; CDR2 reads YFSETQ. The CDR3 is 16 amino acids. CDR3 region: CASSSGGLAGQETQYF. The sequenced CDR3 bases are TGCGCCAGCAGCTCGGGGGGACTAGCGGGACAAGAGACG. Combining the CDR3 with reference TRBV5-1 and TRBJ2-3 gives the whole variable domain KAGVTQTPRYLIKTRGQQVTLSCSPISGHRSVSWYQQTPGQGLQFLFEYFSETQRNKGNFPGRFSGRQFSNSRSEMNVSTLELGDSALYLCASSSGGLAGQETQYFGPGTRLTVL.

This clone was seen repeatedly, ten times or more. The missing CDR3 end, 3 residues past where the read stops, is filled in from the germline J gene. The chain uses TRBV30 and TRBJ1-6, with D possibly being TRBD1 (5 bases). Germline lookup yields CDR1 GTSNPN and CDR2 SVGIG (reference sequence). This CDR3 comprises 16 residues. Trimming cost V 2 bases and J 9 bases, with 20 bases left between them. This CDR3 reads CAWSRGGAGMSSPLHF. The covered CDR3 bases are TGTGCCTGGAGTCGGGGCGGGGCAGGGATGAGTTCACCC.

This clone was found a few times. With the read ending 3 residues before the CDR3 end, the germline J gene is used to fill in that end. The V gene is TRBV30, the J gene TRBJ1-2; D might be TRBD1 (5 bases). The CDR3 covers 13 residues. CDR1 is GTSNPN and CDR2 is SVGIG in the germline V gene (reference sequence). This CDR3 is CAWSKLVQEDYTF. The covered CDR3 bases are TGTGCCTGGAGTAAACTCGTACAGGAGGAC.

This clone was seen many times. The DNA read from the CDR3 is TGCGCCAGCAGCTTACGGGACAGGGGGGACTATGGC. Protein: CASSLRDRGDYG. The whole CDR3 protein is CASSLRDRGDYGYTF. The rearrangement uses TRBV5-1 and TRBJ1-2; 11 bases are a match to TRBD1. The CDR3 is cut off 3 residues early in the read; its end comes from the germline J gene. The V and J ends lost 2 bases and 3 bases, in that order; junction bases with no gene match: 3. This CDR3 is 15 amino acids long. In germline, CDR1 is SGHRS, CDR2 YFSETQ.

This clone was seen at least ten times. Sequencing ends 3 residues short of the CDR3 end; the germline J gene provides the rest. This sequence joins TRBV6-2 or TRBV6-3 and TRBJ2-2; 16 nucleotides match TRBD2. The CDR3 is 17 amino acids. CDR1 and CDR2 from the germline V gene are MNHEY and SVGEGT. The V and J ends lost 8 bases and 4 bases, in that order; junction bases with no gene match: 7. The CDR3 region is CASGTSGRVQGTGELFF. CDR3 DNA (partial): TGTGCCAGCGGGACTAGCGGGAGGGTACAGGGCACCGGGGAG.

This clone was seen at least ten times. The read comes to an end 3 residues before the CDR3 does, leaving the germline J gene to fill in the end. The chain recombines TRBV20-1 with TRBJ2-3; 8 nucleotides match TRBD2. Trimming took 6 bases from V and 5 from J; bases not matched to a gene: 10. The CDR3 covers 14 residues. Germline V gene sequence: CDR1 DFQATT, CDR2 SNEGSKA (reference sequence). This CDR3 is CSAGGGGRVDTQYF. The CDR3 bases that were read are TGCAGTGCCGGGGGGGGAGGGAGAGTAGATACG.

Many counts were recorded for this clone. The read terminates 3 residues before the CDR3 end, so the remaining end is supplied by the germline J gene. The chain combines TRBV19 with TRBJ2-1; D possibly corresponds to TRBD2 (5 bases). Germline V gene sequence: CDR1 LNHDA, CDR2 SQIVND (reference sequence). The CDR3 sequence is 15 residues long. V gave up 3 bases and J gave up 2 bases, with 11 bases separating them. CDR3 amino acids: CASSMKRSAYNEQFF. The sequenced CDR3 bases are TGTGCCAGTAGTATGAAGCGGTCCGCCTACAATGAG.

This clone has ten or more counts. The read stops 3 residues short of the end of the CDR3; the missing end is completed from the germline J gene. V and J are TRBV20-1 and TRBJ2-7, with D possibly TRBD2 on 5 matching bases. The CDR3 runs 12 residues. Germline-derived CDR1 and CDR2 are DFQATT and SNEGSKA (reference sequence). The V end lost 5 bases, the J end lost 3 bases, and 11 bases lay between the germline ends. The CDR3: CSAASEGYEQYF. The part of the CDR3 DNA that was read is TGCAGTGCTGCCTCTGAGGGCTACGAG.

This clone was counted at least ten times. The read comes to an end 3 residues before the CDR3 does, leaving the germline J gene to fill in the end. The gene calls are TRBV5-1 and TRBJ2-1; 12 nucleotides match TRBD2. V was clipped by 7 bases and J by 4 bases; unmatched bases: 12. The CDR3 spans 17 residues. CDR1 SGHRS and CDR2 YFSETQ come from the germline V gene. CDR3 bases read: TGCGCCAGCGGCCTAGCGGGAGGGCCTTCTGATTACAATGAG. Protein: CASGLAGGPSDYNE. The entire CDR3 protein is CASGLAGGPSDYNEQFF.

Details on this clone: The CDR3 goes on 3 residues after the read ends, and that part is filled in from the germline J gene. The chain links TRBV5-1 to TRBJ2-7; no firm D call. The ends were cut back, 2 bases at V and 5 bases at J, with 14 bases in the middle. Germline loops: CDR1 SGHRS, CDR2 YFSETQ. CDR3 length: 14 amino acids. This CDR3 reads CASSFGSRENEQYF. CDR3 DNA, as far as it was read: TGCGCCAGCAGCTTTGGCTCTAGAGAGAACGAG.

This clone has ten or more counts. The read falls 3 residues short of the CDR3 end, and the missing part is taken from the germline J gene. The chain couples TRBV5-4 to TRBJ2-1; tentative D call: TRBD2 (6 bases). Per germline, CDR1 SGHNT and CDR2 YYREEE (reference sequence). CDR3 length: 15 amino acids. Trimming left V 1 base short and J 4 bases short, with 12 bases between. The CDR3 DNA, read in part, is TGTGCCAGCAGCTTGACGGGGGAGGCTTACAATGAG. It specifies CASSLTGEAYNE. The whole CDR3 sequence is CASSLTGEAYNEQFF.

This clone was counted ten times or more. Sequencing ends 3 residues short of the CDR3 end; the germline J gene provides the rest. The V and J genes are TRBV19 and TRBJ2-1; D possibly corresponds to TRBD2 (6 bases). V was clipped by 5 bases and J by 9 bases, with 20 bases between them. Germline values: CDR1 LNHDA, CDR2 SQIVND (reference sequence). The CDR3 contains 15 residues. CDR3 DNA (partial): TGTGCCAGTAGTCGTACGGTTCTTGGGGGGAGTGAG. Residues: CASSRTVLGGSE. The entire CDR3 reads CASSRTVLGGSEQFF.

This clone occurred many times. CDR3 amino acids: CASSWTSMGGELFF. The part of the CDR3 DNA that was read is TGTGCCAGCAGCTGGACTAGCATGGGCGGGGAG. The chain uses TRBV2 and TRBJ2-2, with 8 bases aligning to TRBD2. The read terminates 3 residues before the CDR3 end, so the remaining end is supplied by the germline J gene. CDR1 and CDR2 from the germline V gene are SNHLY and FYNNEI. Trimming removed 6 bases from V and 7 bases from J; junction bases left unmatched: 7. The CDR3 extends over 14 amino acids.

About this clone: Read data end 3 residues before the CDR3 end; the end is taken from the germline J gene. The chain uses TRBV7-6 and TRBJ2-1; 8 positions agree with TRBD1. CDR3 length: 16 amino acids. V was pared by 4 bases and J by 1 base, with 6 bases of the junction left unmatched. Germline lookup yields CDR1 SGHVS and CDR2 FNYEAQ. The sequenced part of the CDR3 DNA is TGTGCCAGCAGCTCCCCCACAGGGGGGTCCTACAATGAG. This encodes CASSSPTGGSYNE. In full, the CDR3 is CASSSPTGGSYNEQFF. The full variable domain, in which reference TRBV7-6 and TRBJ2-1 provide the parts outside the CDR3, is GAGVSQSPRYKVTKRGQDVALRCDPISGHVSLYWYRQALGQGPEFLTYFNYEAQQDKSGLPNDRFSAERPEGSISTLTIQRTEQRDSAMYRCASSSPTGGSYNEQFFGPGTRLTVL.

In this sample, this clone turned up many times. The read is 3 residues too short to cover the CDR3 end, so that end is filled in from the germline J gene. The J gene is TRBJ1-2, the V gene TRBV6-8; possibly TRBD1 for D (5 bases). Germline values: CDR1 MNHGY, CDR2 SAAAGT. This CDR3 is 17 amino acids long. The CDR3 sequence: CASSYRSPGSGEWGYTF. CDR3 DNA, as far as it was read: TGTGCCAGCAGTTACCGGTCCCCGGGCTCGGGGGAGTGGGGC.

At least ten counts were recorded for this clone. Read coverage stops 3 residues before the CDR3 terminus; the germline J gene supplies the remainder. The chain links TRBV7-9 to TRBJ2-2; 7 bases agree with TRBD2. The germline V gene encodes CDR1 SEHNR and CDR2 FQNEAQ (reference sequence). V lost 11 bases to trimming and J lost 3 bases; unmatched junction nucleotides: 12. This CDR3 comprises 15 residues. The CDR3 spells CADQGGVSDTGELFF. The covered CDR3 bases are TGTGCCGACCAGGGAGGGGTATCGGACACCGGGGAG.

This clone was observed many times. The read stops 3 residues short of the end of the CDR3; the missing end is completed from the germline J gene. J is TRBJ2-1 and V is TRBV7-3, with TRBD2 matching 14 bases. V lost 5 bases to trimming and J lost 7 bases; unmatched junction nucleotides: 4. The CDR3 runs 15 residues. CDR1 is SGHTA, CDR2 FQGTGA, per germline. The covered CDR3 bases are TGTGCCAGCAGCGCGGGACTAGCGGGAGTAAATGAG. Translated: CASSAGLAGVNE. In full, the CDR3 is CASSAGLAGVNEQFF.

This clone was picked up many times. The CDR3 is cut off 3 residues early in the read; its end comes from the germline J gene. The genes are TRBV15 and TRBJ2-7; D might be TRBD1 (6 bases). V was clipped by 8 bases and J by 2 bases, with 16 bases between them. Germline V gene sequence: CDR1 LNHNV, CDR2 YYDKDF (reference sequence). The CDR3 is 14 residues long. The sequenced part of the CDR3 DNA is TGTGCCACCTCGGCCGGCAGGGGCACCTACGAG. Residues: CATSAGRGTYE. The entire CDR3 sequence reads CATSAGRGTYEQYF.

This clone was found many times. With the read ending 3 residues before the CDR3 end, the germline J gene is used to fill in that end. The chain carries TRBV6-2 or TRBV6-3 and TRBJ2-4; D may match TRBD1 or TRBD2 (5 bases each). The germline V gene encodes CDR1 MNHEY and CDR2 SVGEGT. Trimming took 1 base from V and 8 from J, leaving 12 bases between them. The CDR3 is 14 residues long. Here the CDR3 reads CASSYLRGGDIQYF. Incomplete CDR3 DNA: TGTGCCAGCAGTTACTTGAGGGGCGGAGACATT.

This clone was detected ten times or more. The read falls 3 residues short of the CDR3 end, and the missing part is taken from the germline J gene. The chain combines TRBV15 with TRBJ1-3; 9 bases fit TRBD1. The germline gives CDR1 LNHNV, CDR2 YYDKDF (reference sequence). Trimming removed 0 bases from V and 0 bases from J; junction bases left unmatched: 9. This CDR3 has 19 residues. CDR3 DNA (partial): TGTGCCACCAGCAGAGATCACGTTTTGGGACAGGGCTCTGGAAACACC. It encodes CATSRDHVLGQGSGNT. The full-length CDR3 reads as CATSRDHVLGQGSGNTIYF.

To note about this clone: This sample includes further DNA sequences coding for the same CDR3. CDR3 bases read: TGCGCCAGCAGCTTCAATCCGGGGCAGGGGGCAATCAAAGAGACC. Protein sequence: CASSFNPGQGAIKET. The CDR3 as a whole reads CASSFNPGQGAIKETQYF. The chain joins TRBV5-1 to TRBJ2-5; 8 bases match TRBD1. The read halts 3 residues ahead of the CDR3 end, with the missing end drawn from the germline J gene. The CDR3 sequence is 18 residues long. The junction had 15 bases not matched to a gene; V was cut back by 2 bases and J by 3 bases. Germline CDR1 SGHRS, CDR2 YFSETQ.

At least ten counts were recorded for this clone. The read terminates 3 residues before the CDR3 end, so the remaining end is supplied by the germline J gene. V usage is TRBV7-2 and J usage is TRBJ1-2; 12 nucleotides align to TRBD1. The CDR3 is 15 residues long. Germline assignment: CDR1 SGHTA and CDR2 FQGNSA. CDR3 in amino acids: CASSLGGTGGAGYTF. Incomplete CDR3 DNA: TGTGCCAGCAGCTTAGGTGGGACAGGGGGCGCGGGC.

On this clone: Compared with germline, one end of the junction differs, possibly owing to a read error. The missing CDR3 end, 3 residues past where the read stops, is filled in from the germline J gene. The chain combines TRBV18 with TRBJ1-2, with D possibly being TRBD1 (5 bases). The CDR3 consists of 13 residues. Germline-derived CDR1 and CDR2 are KGHSH and LQKENI. The DNA read from the CDR3 is TGTGCCAGCTCACCAGGGACTAGCTATGAC. It encodes CASSPGTSYD. The CDR3, in full, reads CASSPGTSYDYTF.